The rows below give T cell receptor beta chains drawn from one sample of a study of CD8+CD57+ T cells in acquired aplastic anemia. TCRdb fed the reads into MiXCR, producing one record per CDR3 protein. This table holds some 200,000 distinct CDR3 sequences, 40% to 50% found once. Input material: sorted CD4+, CD8+, or CD8+CD57+ T cells (not recorded which) from PBMCs. These receptor sequences come from a human donor with aplastic anemia. CDR3s include the opening cysteine and the closing phenylalanine or tryptophan. Each record gives: clone size, D gene, V gene, J gene, CDR3 protein, CDR3 DNA. A D gene is named only where the DNA matches it firmly. Clone size, where shown, is once, few, many, or a class for clones that have expanded.

many,NA,TRBV5-1,TRBJ2-1,CASGTDLYNEQFF,TGCGCCAGCGGGACGGACCTTTACAATGAGCAGTTCTTC
many,NA,TRBV9,TRBJ2-3,CASSVGVLDTQYF,TGTGCCAGCAGCGTAGGGGTCTTAGATACGCAGTATTTT
many,NA,TRBV30,TRBJ2-7,CAWSKDWQGEQYF,TGTGCCTGGAGTAAGGACTGGCAAGGCGAGCAGTACTTC
large,TRBD2,TRBV20-1,TRBJ2-3,CSARDPPVSGTRGTDTQYF,TGCAGTGCTAGAGATCCCCCCGTTAGCGGGACGCGGGGCACAGATACGCAGTATTTT
many,NA,TRBV3-1,TRBJ1-1,CASSPLSGTEAFF,TGTGCCAGCAGCCCCCTAAGTGGGACTGAAGCTTTCTTT
NA,TRBD1,TRBV29-1,TRBJ1-5,CSVRTGGGGNQPQHF,TGCAGCGTTAGGACAGGGGGTGGGGGCAATCAGCCCCAGCATTTT
NA,NA,TRBV10-3,TRBJ1-2,CAISESTGGDYGYTF,TGTGCCATCAGTGAGTCGACGGGGGGCGACTATGGCTACACCTTC
NA,NA,TRBV20-1,TRBJ1-1,CSARGGQGGTEAFF,TGCAGTGCTAGAGGCGGGCAGGGAGGCACTGAAGCTTTCTTT
NA,NA,TRBV29-1,TRBJ1-4,CSVKTGGNEKLFF,TGCAGCGTCAAGACAGGTGGTAATGAAAAACTGTTTTTT
NA,TRBD2,TRBV11-2,TRBJ2-5,CASTKTIAGGKETQYF,TGTGCCAGCACCAAAACCATAGCGGGGGGCAAAGAGACCCAGTACTTC
NA,TRBD2,TRBV9,TRBJ2-3,CASSRTSGVGADTQYF,TGTGCCAGCAGCCGGACTAGCGGGGTTGGGGCAGATACGCAGTATTTT
few,TRBD1,TRBV19,TRBJ1-4,CASSDRGAREKLFF,TGTGCCAGTAGTGACAGGGGAGCTAGGGAAAAACTGTTTTTT
NA,NA,TRBV12-3/TRBV12-4,TRBJ2-2,CASIFAMRGSGTGELFF,TGTGCCAGCATATTCGCAATGCGAGGGTCGGGCACCGGGGAGCTGTTTTTT